These T cell receptor beta chains were read from a single sample in a study of control samples from healthy donors and cancer patients. Data came from immunoSEQ multiplex PCR; TCRdb stores just in-frame clones and leaves some out. The table includes roughly 450,000 clones, 90% detected once. The sequenced sample consisted of PBMCs. Receptors were obtained from a man aged 35 to 55 with head and neck cancer. CDR3s include the opening cysteine and the closing phenylalanine or tryptophan. Each record gives: D gene, clone size, J gene, V gene, CDR3 DNA, CDR3 protein. The D gene is left open where the match is weak. Rows give clone size only sometimes, using once, few, many, or a class for an expanded clone.

>.|.|TRBJ1-1|TRBV7-6
TGTGCCAGCAGCCCCTTCCCGGGAACTGAAGCTTTCTTT
CASSPFPGTEAFF
>TRBD1|.|TRBJ2-7|TRBV7-9
TGTGCCAGCAGCGGACAGGGGGTGGCCACCTACGAGCAGTACTTC
CASSGQGVATYEQYF
>TRBD2|.|TRBJ2-1|TRBV7-2
TGTGCCAGCAGCTTTAGCGGGGGGCTGTACAATGAGCAGTTCTTC
CASSFSGGLYNEQFF
>TRBD1|.|TRBJ2-7|TRBV5-6
TGTGCCAGCTCCCCCCCCGGGACAGGGGTGTGGGAGCAGTACTTC
CASSPPGTGVWEQYF
>TRBD1|.|TRBJ1-1|TRBV29-1
TGCAGCACCCGGACAGGGGGTGACACTGAAGCTTTCTTT
CSTRTGGDTEAFF
>.|.|TRBJ2-3|TRBV7-3
TGTGCCAGCAGCTTCAGGGGATCAGATACGCAGTATTTT
CASSFRGSDTQYF
>TRBD2|.|TRBJ2-1|TRBV4-2
TGTGCCAGCAGCCAACCGGGACTAGCGGACAATGAGCAGTTCTTC
CASSQPGLADNEQFF
>.|.|TRBJ1-2|TRBV4-3
TGCGCCAGCAGCCAAGAGTACGTGGGAGTTAGCTATGGCTACACCTTC
CASSQEYVGVSYGYTF
>TRBD1|few|TRBJ2-7|TRBV6-2/TRBV6-3
TGTGCCAGCAGTACCCTCGGGACAGGGAGGTACGAGCAGTACTTC
CASSTLGTGRYEQYF
>.|.|TRBJ1-5|TRBV6-5
TGTGCCAGCAGTCTAAGGGAAGACGGTCAGCCCCAGCATTTT
CASSLREDGQPQHF
>.|once|TRBJ1-1|TRBV27
TGTGCCAGCAGTTCCTCCCCCCTGAACACTGAAGCTTTCTTT
CASSSSPLNTEAFF
>.|.|TRBJ2-1|TRBV7-8
TGTGCCAGCAGCTCGGTATTGGGACCGTACAATGAGCAGTTCTTC
CASSSVLGPYNEQFF
>.|.|TRBJ2-1|TRBV5-1
TGCGCCAGCAGCTTACCCGGGACTCAGCAGTTCTTC
CASSLPGTQQFF
>.|.|TRBJ2-1|TRBV5-6
TGTGCCAGCAGCTTGGACAGCTACAATGAGCAGTTCTTC
CASSLDSYNEQFF
>.|.|TRBJ2-3|TRBV6-5
TGTGCCAGCAGTTACTCTCAGGGGGGAAGAGGTACGCAGTATTTT
CASSYSQGGRGTQYF
>.|.|TRBJ1-3|TRBV30
TGTGCCTGGAGTGTCCACGAAGGGGGTAGGGGAAACACCATATATTTT
CAWSVHEGGRGNTIYF
>TRBD1|.|TRBJ1-5|TRBV28
TGTGCCAGTATAGGGACAGGGTTACAGCCCCAGCATTTT
CASIGTGLQPQHF
>.|.|TRBJ2-2|TRBV20-1
TGCAGTGCTAGTCTGGGGAACACCGGGGAGCTGTTTTTT
CSASLGNTGELFF
>.|.|TRBJ1-6|TRBV27
TGTGCCAGCAGATTATCGGGTGGTTGGGGCTCCTATAATTCACCCCTCCACTTT
CASRLSGGWGSYNSPLHF
>.|.|TRBJ2-7|TRBV6-5
TGTGCCAGTATGGACGGATTTTTCTACGAGCAGTACTTC
CASMDGFFYEQYF
>.|.|TRBJ2-5|TRBV24-1
TGTGCCACCAGTGATCTGACAGACCCCCAAGAGACCCAGTACTTC
CATSDLTDPQETQYF
>.|.|TRBJ2-5|TRBV4-1
TGCGCCAGCAGCCAAAGTCCGGGACGGGTTATTGAGACCCAGTACTTC
CASSQSPGRVIETQYF
>.|.|TRBJ2-5|TRBV28
TGTGCCAGCAGTTTATTCTCCGGGGGACTTAAAGAGACCCAGTACTTC
CASSLFSGGLKETQYF
>TRBD1|.|TRBJ2-2|TRBV7-3
TGTGCCAGCAGCTTACAGGGGACAGGGTTCCCCGGGGAGCTGTTTTTT
CASSLQGTGFPGELFF
>TRBD2|.|TRBJ2-1|TRBV18
TGTGCCAGCTCATCAAACTTAGCGGGATTAGGGTACAATGAGCAGTTCTTC
CASSSNLAGLGYNEQFF
>.|.|TRBJ2-1|TRBV27
TGTGCCAGCAGTTTATTCGGGGATCGCGATGAGCAGTTCTTC
CASSLFGDRDEQFF